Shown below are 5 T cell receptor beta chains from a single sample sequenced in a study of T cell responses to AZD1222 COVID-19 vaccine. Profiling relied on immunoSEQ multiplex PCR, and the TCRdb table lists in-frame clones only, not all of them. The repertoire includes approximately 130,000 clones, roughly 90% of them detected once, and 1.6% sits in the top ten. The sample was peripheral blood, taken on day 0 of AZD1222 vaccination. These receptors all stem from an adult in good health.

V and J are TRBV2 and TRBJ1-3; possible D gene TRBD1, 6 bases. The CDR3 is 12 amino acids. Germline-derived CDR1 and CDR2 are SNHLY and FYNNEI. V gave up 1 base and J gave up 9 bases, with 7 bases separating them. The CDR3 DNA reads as TGTGCCAGCAGTGAAGGGGGGCGCACCATATATTTT. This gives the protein CASSEGGRTIYF. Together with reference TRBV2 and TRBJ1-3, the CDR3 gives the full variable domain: EPEVTQTPSHQVTQMGQEVILRCVPISNHLYFYWYRQILGQKVEFLVSFYNNEISEKSEIFDDQFSVERPDGSNFTLKIRSTKLEDSAMYFCASSEGGRTIYFGEGSWLTVV.

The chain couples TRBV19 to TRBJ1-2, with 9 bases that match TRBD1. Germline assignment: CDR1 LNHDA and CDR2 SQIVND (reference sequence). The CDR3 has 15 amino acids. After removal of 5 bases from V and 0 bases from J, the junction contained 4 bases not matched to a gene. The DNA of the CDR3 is TGTGCCAGTAGTTCCCGGGACAGGGCTAACTATGGCTACACCTTC. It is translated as CASSSRDRANYGYTF.

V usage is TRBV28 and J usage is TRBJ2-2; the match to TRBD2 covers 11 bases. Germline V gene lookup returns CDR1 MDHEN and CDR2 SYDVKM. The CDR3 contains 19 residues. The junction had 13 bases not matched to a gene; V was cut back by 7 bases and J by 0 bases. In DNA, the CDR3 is TGTGCCAGCACCCGACTAGCGGGGTCTTTGATTTCGAACACCGGGGAGCTGTTTTTT. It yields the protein CASTRLAGSLISNTGELFF.

This CDR3 reads CASSDEGAGYGYTF. The CDR3 coding sequence is TGCGCCAGCAGCGACGAGGGGGCCGGCTATGGCTACACCTTC. The rearrangement joins TRBV5-1 to TRBJ1-2, with 7 bases aligning to TRBD1. Germline V gene sequence: CDR1 SGHRS, CDR2 YFSETQ. V shed 4 bases and J 4 bases; nucleotides not matched to a gene: 7. The CDR3 covers 14 residues.

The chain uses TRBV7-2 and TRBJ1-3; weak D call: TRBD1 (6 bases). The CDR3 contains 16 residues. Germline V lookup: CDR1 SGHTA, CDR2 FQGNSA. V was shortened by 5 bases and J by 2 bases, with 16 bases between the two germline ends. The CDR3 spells CASSRGDGGAGNTIYF. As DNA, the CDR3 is TGTGCCAGCAGCAGAGGAGATGGGGGCGCTGGAAACACCATATATTTT.